This T cell receptor (beta chain) derives from a study of cytomegalovirus exposure and HLA in healthy donors. Germline V gene lookup returns CDR1 DFQATT and CDR2 SNEGSKA (reference sequence). The CDR3 is made up of 10 amino acids. V lost 6 bases and J 10 bases, leaving 12 bases between the germline ends. Primers included in the PCR were 60 Vbeta and 13 Jbeta primers. Profiling relied on immunoSEQ multiplex PCR, and the TCRdb table lists in-frame clones only, not all of them. The table shows roughly 110,000 clones, with about 71% occurring only once. The gene calls are TRBV20-1 and TRBJ1-1; a possible D gene is TRBD1 (5 bases). The TCR sequence derives from a boy aged 5-17 years in good health and CMV-seronegative. The sequenced sample consisted of PBMCs. Here the CDR3 DNA reads TGCAGTGCCATTGGCGGGGGAGCTTTCTTT. The encoded protein is CSAIGGGAFF.